These T cell receptor beta chains were read from a single sample in a study of neurological immune-mediated disorders. TCRdb reprocessed the 5' RACE reads with MiXCR, giving one entry per CDR3 protein. Among about 21,000 distinct CDR3 sequences, approximately 15% were seen once, and the ten largest hold approximately 15%. Input material: PBMCs. The receptors shown here come from a female donor with HTLV-1-associated myelopathy (HAM/TSP). CDR3s include the opening cysteine and the closing phenylalanine or tryptophan. Each record gives: clone size, V gene, J gene, D gene, CDR3 length, CDR3 DNA, CDR3 protein. The D gene is left open where the match is weak. Rows give clone size only sometimes, using once, few, many, or a class for an expanded clone.

>many|TRBV10-2|TRBJ1-4|TRBD1|15
TGCGCCAGCAGTGAGGTGACAGGGAATAATGAAAAACTGTTTTTT
CASSEVTGNNEKLFF
>.|TRBV11-1|TRBJ2-1|.|16
TGTGCCAGCAGCTGGGGTTCGGAAAGCTCCTACAATGAGCAGTTCTTC
CASSWGSESSYNEQFF
>.|TRBV30|TRBJ1-1|.|15
TGTGCCTGGAGTGCCCCCCGGGGGCAGAACACTGAAGCTTTCTTT
CAWSAPRGQNTEAFF
>many|TRBV5-1|TRBJ2-5|TRBD2|16
TGCGCCAGCAGCTTGGAGACTAGCGGGAGATTAGAGACCCAGTACTTC
CASSLETSGRLETQYF
>many|TRBV10-2|TRBJ2-1|TRBD2|13
TGCGCCAGCAGTGAAGGGACTACAAATGAGCAGTTCTTC
CASSEGTTNEQFF
>many|TRBV5-1|TRBJ2-5|.|14
TGCGCCAGCGCTCGGGGGTTGCAACCGGAGACCCAGTACTTC
CASARGLQPETQYF
>many|TRBV7-2|TRBJ2-1|TRBD2|15
TGTGCCAGCAGCACCACTAGCGGGGGGGCTAATGAGCAGTTCTTC
CASSTTSGGANEQFF
>many|TRBV12-3/TRBV12-4|TRBJ2-3|.|14
TGTGCCAGCAGTTTACGGGGGGCAACAGATACGCAGTATTTT
CASSLRGATDTQYF
>many|TRBV20-1|TRBJ1-2|TRBD1|13
TGCAGTGCTAGGGGGACAGGCCACTATGGCTACACCTTC
CSARGTGHYGYTF
>many|TRBV20-1|TRBJ2-5|TRBD2|16
TGCAGTGCTAGAGATTTGACTAGCGTTCGGCAAGAGACCCAGTACTTC
CSARDLTSVRQETQYF
>many|TRBV20-1|TRBJ1-4|.|12
TGCAGTGCTAGCAAGCCCCCTGAAAAACTGTTTTTT
CSASKPPEKLFF
>many|TRBV20-1|TRBJ1-1|.|13
TGCAGTGCTAGAGATGATAAGTCCTCAGATGCTTTCTTT
CSARDDKSSDAFF
>many|TRBV4-2|TRBJ2-3|TRBD2|16
TGTGCCAGCCGCGGGGGGACTAGCGGGGGGGCAGATACGCAGTATTTT
CASRGGTSGGADTQYF
>few|TRBV14|TRBJ2-3|.|15
TGTGCCAGCAGCCTTCAGGGACCCTACACAGATACGCAGTATTTT
CASSLQGPYTDTQYF
>many|TRBV5-1|TRBJ1-1|TRBD1|16
TGCGCCAGCAGCTTGCATCTTAGGGACAGGGCCACTGAAGCTTTCTTT
CASSLHLRDRATEAFF
>many|TRBV20-1|TRBJ1-2|TRBD1|13
TGCAGTGCTAGAGGGGGACAGGGGTATGGCTACACCTTC
CSARGGQGYGYTF
>.|TRBV9|TRBJ2-2|.|16
TGTGCCAGCAGCGTAGACCCCGCCCCCTGGCCCGGGGAGCTGTTTTTT
CASSVDPAPWPGELFF
>.|TRBV5-1|TRBJ2-1|.|15
TGCGCCAGCAGCCAAGGGCAGGGGACCTACAATGAGCAGTTCTTC
CASSQGQGTYNEQFF
>many|TRBV4-3|TRBJ2-3|.|13
TGCGCCAGCAGCTCCACATCCGGCGTTACGCAGTATTTT
CASSSTSGVTQYF
>many|TRBV7-9|TRBJ2-3|.|12
TGTGCCAGCAGTTTCGAAGGGGATACGCAGTATTTT
CASSFEGDTQYF
>many|TRBV20-1|TRBJ2-7|TRBD2|15
TGCAGTGCTAACCCGGGGGGGACCCAACTTTACGAGCAGTACTTC
CSANPGGTQLYEQYF
>.|TRBV7-9|TRBJ2-1|.|13
TGTGCCAGCATCCCTACAGCCTACAATGAGCAGTTCTTC
CASIPTAYNEQFF
>many|TRBV12-3/TRBV12-4|TRBJ2-7|TRBD2|15
TGTGCCAGCAGTTCCGGGACTAGCGGCCTGGAGGAGCAGTACTTC
CASSSGTSGLEEQYF
>many|TRBV5-1|TRBJ2-1|.|14
TGCGCCAGCAGCTTTTCTGGAGCCTACAATGAGCAGTTCTTC
CASSFSGAYNEQFF
>.|TRBV12-3/TRBV12-4|TRBJ2-5|TRBD1|13
TGTGCCAGCAGGGACAGGGGAGGGGAGACCCAGTACTTC
CASRDRGGETQYF
>many|TRBV5-1|TRBJ1-1|.|15
TGCGCCAGCAGCTTGAACGGGGGCGAGGACACTGAAGCTTTCTTT
CASSLNGGEDTEAFF
>few|TRBV7-9|TRBJ1-1|TRBD1|13
TGTGCCAGCATGCCAGACAGGGCCACTGAAGCTTTCTTT
CASMPDRATEAFF
>many|TRBV20-1|TRBJ2-1|.|14
TGCAGTGCTAGAGATCGGAAGCGCGGAGATGAGCAGTTCTTC
CSARDRKRGDEQFF
>medium-sized|TRBV20-1|TRBJ2-5|.|12
TGCAGTGCGAATACAGAAAAAGAGACCCAGTACTTC
CSANTEKETQYF
>.|TRBV5-1|TRBJ1-1|.|13
TGCGCCAGCAGCCCAGCGGCCGGATATGAAGCTTTCTTT
CASSPAAGYEAFF
>many|TRBV11-2|TRBJ2-1|.|14
TGTGCCAGCAGCTTCGTCCGAGTTCACGGTGAGCAGTTCTTC
CASSFVRVHGEQFF
>.|TRBV5-6|TRBJ2-7|.|15
TGTGCCAGCAGTAATGGGCGGTACCTCTCCTACGAGCAGTACTTC
CASSNGRYLSYEQYF
>.|TRBV20-1|TRBJ1-2|.|14
TGCAGTGCCCCCGACACGGAAAGGCACTATGGCTACACCTTC
CSAPDTERHYGYTF
>few|TRBV7-3|TRBJ2-3|.|13
TGTGCCAGCAGCTTAAACCCCCCAGATACGCAGTATTTT
CASSLNPPDTQYF
>many|TRBV9|TRBJ2-3|.|15
TGTGCCAGCAGCGTAGAGTACCAGGGCACAGATACGCAGTATTTT
CASSVEYQGTDTQYF
>.|TRBV5-3|TRBJ1-1|.|19
TGTGCCAGAAGCTTGGTCCGGCCTCCAAGAATGTCAGGGCGCACTGAAGCTTTCTTT
CARSLVRPPRMSGRTEAFF
>many|TRBV5-5|TRBJ2-1|TRBD1|15
TGTGCCAGCAGCTCCCGGGACAGAATCTACAATGAGCAGTTCTTC
CASSSRDRIYNEQFF
>many|TRBV5-1|TRBJ1-4|.|14
TGCGCCAGCACCCGATCCAGGGGTAATGAAAAACTGTTTTTT
CASTRSRGNEKLFF
>many|TRBV15|TRBJ1-6|TRBD1|15
TGTGCCACCAGCAGAGAAGGGGGCACGAGTTCACCCCTCCACTTT
CATSREGGTSSPLHF
>.|TRBV24-1|TRBJ2-1|.|14
TGTGCCACCAGTGATCTGTACAGCCACAATGAGCAGTTCTTC
CATSDLYSHNEQFF
>few|TRBV5-5|TRBJ2-5|.|15
TGTGCCAGCAGCTTCCTCACTTGGTACCAAGAGACCCAGTACTTC
CASSFLTWYQETQYF
>many|TRBV20-1|TRBJ2-5|TRBD1|13
TGCAGTGCCCCAGGACAGGACCAAGAGACCCAGTACTTC
CSAPGQDQETQYF
>many|TRBV20-1|TRBJ1-6|.|12
TGCAGTGCGAGAAGCTATAATTCACCCCTCCACTTT
CSARSYNSPLHF
>many|TRBV5-1|TRBJ2-2|TRBD2|16
TGCGCCAGCAGCACCGGGACTAGCGCGAACACCGGGGAGCTGTTTTTT
CASSTGTSANTGELFF
>.|TRBV20-1|TRBJ2-1|.|11
TGCAGTGCTAGTGAGGGAAATGAGCAGTTCTTC
CSASEGNEQFF
>many|TRBV27|TRBJ2-7|.|14
TGTGCCAGCAGTTTATCCAAAAACACCTACGAGCAGTACTTC
CASSLSKNTYEQYF